These 7 T cell receptor beta chains came from one sample sequenced in a study of cytomegalovirus exposure and HLA in healthy donors. Both 60 Vbeta primers and 13 Jbeta primers went into the PCR. The data were produced by immunoSEQ multiplex PCR, yet TCRdb's version contains in-frame clones alone and is incomplete. This table has some 130,000 clones, more than 75% appearing once. The specimen was PBMCs. The receptors stem from a woman aged 45-65 years in good health and CMV-seropositive.

The chain carries TRBV10-3 and TRBJ1-5; D not certain. The V gene lost 0 bases and the J gene lost 5 bases, with 8 bases spanning the gap. Per germline, CDR1 ENHRY and CDR2 SYGVKD. The CDR3 has 14 residues. CDR3 loop: CAISESGLDQPQHF. The DNA of the CDR3 is TGTGCCATCAGTGAGTCGGGCTTAGATCAGCCCCAGCATTTT.

This chain uses TRBV7-6 with TRBJ2-7, with D hard to call. Trimming left V 2 bases short and J 0 bases short, with 5 bases between. The CDR3 runs to 13 residues. Germline V CDR1 and CDR2: SGHVS, FNYEAQ. The CDR3, as DNA: TGTGCCAGCAGCTTATACACCTCCTACGAGCAGTACTTC. It yields the protein CASSLYTSYEQYF.

The chain joins TRBV5-7 to TRBJ1-1, with TRBD1 as a possible D gene (5 bases). TRBV5-7 is an ORF, and what it does is uncertain. The germline V and J ends were trimmed by 4 bases and 1 base, with 11 bases remaining between them. CDR3 size: 14 residues. The CDR3: CASSLLTENTEAFF. DNA of the CDR3: TGTGCCAGCAGCCTCTTGACAGAGAACACTGAAGCTTTCTTT.

The rearrangement links TRBV5-1 to TRBJ1-3, with D possibly matching TRBD1 (5 bases). CDR3 length equals 16 residues. Trimming took 4 bases from V and 0 from J, leaving 14 bases between them. Germline CDR1 reads SGHRS; CDR2 reads YFSETQ. This CDR3 reads CASSPGGEDSGNTIYF. In DNA, the CDR3 is TGCGCCAGCAGCCCGGGAGGGGAAGACTCTGGAAACACCATATATTTT.

V is TRBV5-4 and J is TRBJ2-2; 9 bases map to TRBD2. CDR3 length: 16 residues. Germline CDR1 and CDR2: SGHNT and YYREEE (reference sequence). Trimming at V came to 0 bases and at J to 2 bases, leaving 2 bases not matched to a gene. In nucleotides, the CDR3 is TGTGCCAGCAGCTTGGCTAGCGGGACCAACACCGGGGAGCTGTTTTTT. Translation gives CASSLASGTNTGELFF.

The V gene is TRBV15, the J gene TRBJ2-1, with 10 bases aligning to TRBD1. The J segment lost 8 bases and the V segment lost 1 base, leaving 8 bases of the junction unmatched. Per the germline V gene, CDR1 is LNHNV and CDR2 is YYDKDF (reference sequence). This CDR3 has 16 residues. As DNA, the CDR3 is TGTGCCACCAGCAGAGGGAGGGACAGGGGCTCCTATGAGCAGTTCTTC. Translating it yields CATSRGRDRGSYEQFF.

This clone occurred once. The chain uses TRBV7-6 and TRBJ2-3; 7 bases fit TRBD1. Per the germline V gene, CDR1 is SGHVS and CDR2 is FNYEAQ. J was trimmed by 0 bases and V by 6 bases; bases with no gene match: 9. This CDR3 comprises 16 residues. CDR3 DNA: TGTGCCAGCAGGGCAGGGGGTTTGTATAGCACAGATACGCAGTATTTT. This codes for CASRAGGLYSTDTQYF.